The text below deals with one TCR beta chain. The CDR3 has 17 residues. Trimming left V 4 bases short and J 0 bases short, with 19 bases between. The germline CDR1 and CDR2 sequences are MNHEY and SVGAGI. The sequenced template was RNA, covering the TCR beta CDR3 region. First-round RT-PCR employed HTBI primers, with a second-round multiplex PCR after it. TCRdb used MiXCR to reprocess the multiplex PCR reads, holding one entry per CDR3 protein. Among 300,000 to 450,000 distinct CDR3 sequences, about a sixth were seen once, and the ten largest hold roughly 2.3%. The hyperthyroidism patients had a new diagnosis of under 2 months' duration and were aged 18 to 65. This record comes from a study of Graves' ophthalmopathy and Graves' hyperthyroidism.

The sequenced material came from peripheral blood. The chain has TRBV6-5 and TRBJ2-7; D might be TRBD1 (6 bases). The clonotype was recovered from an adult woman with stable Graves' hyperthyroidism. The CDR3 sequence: CASSCLFGTSDSYEQYF. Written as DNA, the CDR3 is TGTGCCAGCAGTTGCCTTTTCGGGACATCGGACTCCTACGAGCAGTACTTC.